These 17 T cell receptor beta chains came from one sample sequenced in a study of T cell responses to AZD1222 COVID-19 vaccine. Method: immunoSEQ multiplex PCR; TCRdb's copy keeps in-frame clones and lacks some. The repertoire consists of 130,000 or so clones, with 91% occurring once and the leading ten covering about 5.2%. Sequenced here: peripheral blood, sampled on day 0 of AZD1222 vaccination. The receptors here all came from an adult in good health.

This chain's CDR3 is CASRTGPVTNSPLHF. CDR3 coding DNA: TGTGCCAGCAGGACAGGTCCCGTGACTAATTCACCCCTCCACTTT. This chain connects TRBV28 to TRBJ1-6, with D perhaps matching TRBD1 (6 bases). V was shortened by 6 bases and J by 6 bases, with 15 bases between the two germline ends. CDR1 is MDHEN and CDR2 is SYDVKM in the germline V gene. The CDR3 sequence is 15 residues long.

This rearrangement joins TRBV5-4 to TRBJ1-1; D uncertain. The CDR3 is 13 amino acids. Trimming shortened V by 4 bases and J by 1 base, and 8 bases separated the two germline ends. Germline CDR1 SGHNT, CDR2 YYREEE (reference sequence). The chain's CDR3 is CASSETTNTEAFF. DNA for the CDR3: TGTGCCAGCAGCGAGACAACGAACACTGAAGCTTTCTTT.

The gene calls are TRBV30 and TRBJ1-6; D gene unclear. The germline V gene has CDR1 GTSNPN and CDR2 SVGIG (reference sequence). Deletions cut 2 bases from V and 7 bases from J, with 12 bases between. The CDR3 sequence is 14 residues long. CDR3 in amino acids: CAWSRQGPNSPLHF. In DNA, the CDR3 is TGTGCCTGGAGTAGGCAAGGGCCCAATTCACCCCTCCACTTT. Based on the CDR3 plus reference TRBV30 and TRBJ1-6, the full variable domain is SQTIHQWPATLVQPVGSPLSLECTVEGTSNPNLYWYRQAAGRGLQLLFYSVGIGQISSEVPQNLSASRPQDRQFILSSKKLLLSDSGFYLCAWSRQGPNSPLHFGNGTRLTVT.

This chain uses TRBV27 with TRBJ1-1; no reliable D call. V was clipped by 2 bases and J by 3 bases, with 34 bases between them. Germline loops: CDR1 MNHEY, CDR2 SMNVEV (reference sequence). The CDR3 loop spans 22 amino acids. CDR3 residues: CASSLSGATPPDPDQRYTEAFF. The CDR3, as DNA: TGTGCCAGCAGTTTAAGCGGAGCCACGCCCCCGGACCCTGATCAAAGGTACACTGAAGCTTTCTTT.

This chain joins TRBV28 and TRBJ2-6; D is ambiguous. The CDR3 sequence is 13 residues long. Germline assignment: CDR1 MDHEN and CDR2 SYDVKM. Trimming cost V 10 bases and J 0 bases, with 7 bases left between them. The CDR3 sequence: CATRPSGANVLTF. CDR3 DNA sequence: TGTGCCACCCGCCCCTCTGGGGCCAACGTCCTGACTTTC.

The V call is TRBV27, the J call TRBJ2-7; D is possibly TRBD2 (6 bases). This CDR3 comprises 14 residues. Trimming took 6 bases from V and 1 from J, leaving 13 bases between them. The germline gives CDR1 MNHEY, CDR2 SMNVEV (reference sequence). The CDR3 bases are TGTGCCAGCAGCATGATGGGGGGTTCCTACGAGCAGTACTTC. This gives the protein CASSMMGGSYEQYF.

The V gene is TRBV11-2, the J gene TRBJ2-5; D uncertain. Germline CDR1 reads SGHAT; CDR2 reads FQNNGV. The CDR3 runs 13 residues. V lost 3 bases and J 5 bases, leaving 10 bases between the germline ends. CDR3 DNA sequence: TGTGCCAGCAGCTTGACGAATGAGGAGACCCAGTACTTC. Translating it yields CASSLTNEETQYF.

The chain carries TRBV9 and TRBJ2-5; 8 bases map to TRBD2. Trimming cost V 0 bases and J 4 bases; bases outside gene matches: 5. This CDR3 spans 15 amino acids. In germline, CDR1 is SGDLS, CDR2 YYNGEE. The CDR3 DNA reads as TGTGCCAGCAGCGTAGAGTCGGGAGGGGGAGAGACCCAGTACTTC. Its translation is CASSVESGGGETQYF. The full variable domain, completed using reference TRBV9 and TRBJ2-5, is DSGVTQTPKHLITATGQRVTLRCSPRSGDLSVYWYQQSLDQGLQFLIQYYNGEERAKGNILERFSAQQFPDLHSELNLSSLELGDSALYFCASSVESGGGETQYFGPGTRLLVL.

The chain recombines TRBV9 with TRBJ2-3; 8 bases agree with TRBD1. V gave up 1 base and J gave up 3 bases; unmatched junction bases: 4. Germline assignment: CDR1 SGDLS and CDR2 YYNGEE. This CDR3 has 15 residues. The CDR3 DNA reads as TGTGCCAGCAGCGTATCAGGGGGCAGGACAGATACGCAGTATTTT. Its translation is CASSVSGGRTDTQYF.

The chain uses TRBV6-5 and TRBJ1-5, with a tentative D call TRBD1 (6 bases). Trimming shortened V by 5 bases and J by 5 bases, and 13 bases separated the two germline ends. Germline CDR1 and CDR2: MNHEY and SVGAGI. The CDR3 contains 14 residues. The CDR3 region is CASSLTGPDQPQHF. DNA of the CDR3: TGTGCCAGCAGTCTAACAGGGCCGGATCAGCCCCAGCATTTT.

This clone came up once. This chain joins TRBV6-5 and TRBJ1-2; maybe TRBD1 (6 bases). CDR3 size: 15 residues. CDR1 and CDR2 (germline): MNHEY, SVGAGI. The V end lost 0 bases, the J end lost 4 bases, and 12 bases lay between the germline ends. CDR3 DNA sequence: TGTGCCAGCAGTTACTCCAGGGGTCGGCTCTATGGCTACACCTTC. Encoded protein: CASSYSRGRLYGYTF.

The chain couples TRBV5-1 to TRBJ2-7, with TRBD2 matching 7 bases. Per the germline V gene, CDR1 is SGHRS and CDR2 is YFSETQ. V shed 4 bases, J shed 2 bases, and the junction held 6 bases outside the gene matches. The CDR3 covers 14 residues. CDR3 bases: TGCGCCAGCAGCCCCCGGGGGACTACCTACGAGCAGTACTTC. It translates to CASSPRGTTYEQYF.

CDR3 DNA sequence: TGTGCCAGCTCACATCGGGACATCGATAATTCACCCCTCCACTTT. This encodes CASSHRDIDNSPLHF. The rearrangement links TRBV18 to TRBJ1-6, with a possible D match to TRBD1 (6 bases). The V end was cut by 4 bases, the J end by 5 bases, with 12 bases between. The CDR3 totals 15 residues. Germline-derived CDR1 and CDR2 are KGHSH and LQKENI.

The chain combines TRBV28 with TRBJ1-3; D is unclear. This CDR3 comprises 13 residues. Germline V gene lookup returns CDR1 MDHEN and CDR2 SYDVKM. V was pared by 6 bases and J by 2 bases, with 8 bases between. CDR3 coding DNA: TGTGCCAGCAGGATAGGACCTGGAAACACCATATATTTT. Encoded protein: CASRIGPGNTIYF.

The gene calls are TRBV6-1 and TRBJ2-3; 7 nucleotides align to TRBD1. The CDR3 loop spans 16 amino acids. The V segment lost 0 bases and the J segment 12 bases; nucleotides outside the gene matches: 15. Per germline, CDR1 MNHNS and CDR2 SASEGT. Here the CDR3 reads CASSEASGQRFRSQYF. The DNA of the CDR3 is TGTGCCAGCAGTGAAGCGTCGGGACAGCGCTTCCGATCCCAGTATTTT.

The gene calls are TRBV19 and TRBJ1-1; D remains ambiguous. V lost 2 bases, J lost 5 bases, and 9 bases lay in between. Germline CDR1 and CDR2: LNHDA and SQIVND (reference sequence). The CDR3 has 13 amino acids. The CDR3 region is CASSIWVATEAFF. In DNA, the CDR3 is TGTGCCAGTAGTATATGGGTGGCGACTGAAGCTTTCTTT.

This clone was detected once. The chain joins TRBV2 to TRBJ2-5, with 7 bases matching TRBD2. Germline V gives CDR1 SNHLY, CDR2 FYNNEI. V was clipped by 6 bases and J by 3 bases; unmatched bases: 1. The CDR3 is 12 residues long. The CDR3 region is CASRGREETQYF. DNA of the CDR3: TGTGCCAGCAGGGGGAGGGAAGAGACCCAGTACTTC.